This entry lists 27 T cell receptor beta chains sequenced from one sample in a study of Graves' ophthalmopathy and Graves' hyperthyroidism. RNA served as the template for amplifying TCR beta CDR3 regions. An initial RT-PCR round employing HTBI primers preceded a second-round multiplex PCR. MiXCR was run by TCRdb on the multiplex PCR reads, yielding one entry per CDR3 protein. The table has a few hundred thousand distinct CDR3 sequences, 15% seen once. Sequencing was carried out using peripheral blood. Source of these receptors: a woman aged 18-29 years with stable Graves' hyperthyroidism.

This clonotype was seen at least ten times. CDR3 sequence: CASSSHRGEGYTF. CDR3 nucleotide sequence: TGTGCCAGCAGCTCCCACAGGGGGGAAGGCTACACCTTC. The chain links TRBV6-2 or TRBV6-3 to TRBJ1-2, with 8 bases lining up with TRBD1. Looked up from germline, CDR1 is MNHEY and CDR2 is SVGEGT. CDR3 size: 13 residues. Losses at the gene ends were 6 bases for V and 8 bases for J; bases not matched to a gene: 8.

This clonotype was recorded many times. The rearrangement uses TRBV12-5 and TRBJ1-5; TRBD1 might be the D (5 bases). This CDR3 is 18 amino acids long. The V end lost 0 bases, the J end lost 4 bases, and 19 bases lay between the germline ends. CDR1 is LGHNT, CDR2 FRNRAP, per germline. The CDR3 DNA reads as TGTGCTAGTGGTTTGGTATCTACCGCCGGGGGTGGGAATCAGCCCCAGCATTTT. Residues: CASGLVSTAGGGNQPQHF.

This clonotype was recorded many times. The chain is built from TRBV18 and TRBJ2-5; 12 positions match TRBD2. This CDR3 is built from 17 residues. The germline V gene has CDR1 KGHSH and CDR2 LQKENI. V lost 1 base to trimming and J lost 3 bases; unmatched junction nucleotides: 6. CDR3 in amino acids: CASSPLSLAGGEETQYF. The DNA for the CDR3 is TGTGCCAGCTCACCACTATCACTAGCGGGGGGCGAAGAGACCCAGTACTTC.

V gene TRBV20-1 combines with J gene TRBJ1-1; TRBD1 might be the D (5 bases). The V and J ends lost 3 bases and 4 bases respectively, with 12 bases between them. CDR3 size: 13 residues. Germline V gives CDR1 DFQATT, CDR2 SNEGSKA (reference sequence). The CDR3 DNA reads TGCAGTGCTAGCCTCCCCAGGGCCACTGAAGCTTTCTTT. Encoded protein: CSASLPRATEAFF.

This chain joins TRBV6-1 and TRBJ1-2; possibly TRBD1 for D (5 bases). The V end was cut by 1 base, the J end by 8 bases, with 14 bases between. The CDR3 is 14 residues long. The germline CDR1 and CDR2 sequences are MNHNS and SASEGT. The chain's CDR3 is CASSEVGGGVGYTF. Here the CDR3 DNA reads TGTGCCAGCAGTGAAGTTGGGGGTGGGGTCGGCTACACCTTC.

This clonotype came up many times. The rearrangement joins TRBV19 to TRBJ1-5, with D perhaps TRBD1 (6 bases). Germline V gene lookup returns CDR1 LNHDA and CDR2 SQIVND (reference sequence). Deletions cut 10 bases from V and 11 bases from J, with 15 bases between. The CDR3 runs to 11 residues. The CDR3 region has the DNA TGTGCCACCCCCCTGGACAGAGCCCAGCATTTT. It is translated as CATPLDRAQHF.

This clonotype was seen repeatedly, ten times or more. The gene calls are TRBV6-5 and TRBJ2-7; 7 bases line up with TRBD2. V gave up 0 bases and J gave up 4 bases; unmatched junction bases: 3. Per germline, CDR1 MNHEY and CDR2 SVGAGI. CDR3 length: 14 amino acids. The CDR3 DNA reads as TGTGCCAGCAGTTACTCGGGACTACCTTACGAGCAGTACTTC. This gives the protein CASSYSGLPYEQYF.

Ten or more counts support this clonotype. The genes are TRBV2 and TRBJ1-1; D gene unclear. Trimming pared 4 bases from V and 1 base from J, leaving 16 bases between. The CDR3 runs to 16 residues. CDR1 is SNHLY, CDR2 FYNNEI, per germline. CDR3 region: CASSGPFQLQNTEAFF. The CDR3 nucleotides are TGTGCCAGCAGTGGGCCGTTCCAATTACAGAACACTGAAGCTTTCTTT. The entire variable domain, with the rest obtained from reference TRBV2 and TRBJ1-1, is as follows: EPEVTQTPSHQVTQMGQEVILRCVPISNHLYFYWYRQILGQKVEFLVSFYNNEISEKSEIFDDQFSVERPDGSNFTLKIRSTKLEDSAMYFCASSGPFQLQNTEAFFGQGTRLTVV.

This clonotype has ten or more counts. The rearrangement uses TRBV24-1 and TRBJ1-1, with 7 bases matching TRBD1. CDR3 length: 14 amino acids. Germline CDR1 KGHDR, CDR2 SFDVKD. J gave up 4 bases and V 4 bases, and 5 bases lay outside the gene matches. This CDR3 reads CATSEGTETTEAFF. CDR3 in DNA: TGTGCCACCAGTGAAGGGACAGAGACCACTGAAGCTTTCTTT.

The sample holds a few counts of this clonotype. V is TRBV4-2 and J is TRBJ2-4; possible D gene TRBD2, 6 bases. V was trimmed by 5 bases and J by 7 bases, leaving 24 bases between them. The CDR3 contains 17 residues. CDR1 is LGHNA, CDR2 YNFKEQ, per germline. The CDR3 region has the DNA TGTGCCAGCAGCTCCGCGATTTCCGAAGGGGCGGGGAACATTCAGTACTTC. Translation gives CASSSAISEGAGNIQYF.

This rearrangement joins TRBV19 to TRBJ2-7; the D gene is possibly TRBD2 (5 bases). The germline V gene has CDR1 LNHDA and CDR2 SQIVND (reference sequence). Trimming cost V 7 bases and J 0 bases, with 13 bases left between them. This CDR3 is 14 amino acids long. The DNA of the CDR3 is TGTGCCAGTAATGCGCGGACTGCCTCCTACGAGCAGTACTTC. Translated: CASNARTASYEQYF.

The J gene is TRBJ1-1, the V gene TRBV10-3; the D is unclear. In germline, CDR1 is ENHRY, CDR2 SYGVKD. The CDR3 has 14 residues. V was trimmed by 10 bases and J by 3 bases, leaving 18 bases between them. CDR3 in amino acids: CATPARTGDTEAFF. The CDR3 DNA follows: TGTGCCACCCCTGCAAGGACCGGGGACACTGAAGCTTTCTTT.

This clonotype has ten or more counts. The chain uses TRBV7-9 and TRBJ2-7, with 10 bases fitting TRBD1. The length of the CDR3 is 15 residues. Per germline, CDR1 SEHNR and CDR2 FQNEAQ (reference sequence). The V segment lost 5 bases and the J segment 4 bases; nucleotides outside the gene matches: 8. CDR3 nucleotide sequence: TGTGCCAGCAGCAGCACCCCGGGACAGGGGTACGAGCAGTACTTC. Its translation is CASSSTPGQGYEQYF.

The V gene is TRBV4-2, the J gene TRBJ2-7; D possibly corresponds to TRBD2 (5 bases). V was shortened by 0 bases and J by 1 base, with 10 bases between the two germline ends. CDR3 length: 15 residues. Germline V gene sequence: CDR1 LGHNA, CDR2 YNFKEQ. The CDR3, as DNA: TGTGCCAGCAGCCAAGAAGCCAGCGGATCCTACGAGCAGTACTTC. Its translation is CASSQEASGSYEQYF.

This clonotype was recorded many times. An end of the junction does not agree with germline; a read error may underlie this. The rearrangement joins TRBV7-8 to TRBJ1-1; 7 positions match TRBD1. Germline-derived CDR1 and CDR2 are SGHVS and FQNEAQ. The CDR3 sequence is 11 residues long. The CDR3 is CASSADREILF. The CDR3 coding sequence is TGTGCCAGCAGCGCTGACAGGGAGATACTCTTT.

Many counts were recorded for this clonotype. The rearrangement uses TRBV2 and TRBJ1-1; D is perhaps TRBD1 (5 bases). The CDR3 contains 13 residues. Trimming shortened V by 6 bases and J by 4 bases, and 12 bases separated the two germline ends. From germline, CDR1 is SNHLY and CDR2 FYNNEI. The DNA for the CDR3 is TGTGCCAGCAGCCCGACAGTGGGCACTGAAGCTTTCTTT. Protein product: CASSPTVGTEAFF.

V is TRBV5-1 and J is TRBJ1-1; TRBD1 agrees at 11 bases. This CDR3 contains 14 residues. The germline V gene encodes CDR1 SGHRS and CDR2 YFSETQ. The trim removed 4 bases at V and 5 bases at J, leaving 4 bases unmatched. In DNA form, the CDR3 reads TGCGCCAGCAGCCCGGACAGGGGGCAAACTGAAGCTTTCTTT. It encodes CASSPDRGQTEAFF.

The sample holds many counts of this clonotype. The chain couples TRBV5-1 to TRBJ2-2; D gene uncertain. V was trimmed by 2 bases and J by 6 bases, leaving 11 bases between them. Germline lookup yields CDR1 SGHRS and CDR2 YFSETQ. This CDR3 is built from 14 residues. CDR3: CASSFSNAAGELFF. In DNA form, the CDR3 reads TGCGCCAGCAGCTTTTCTAACGCGGCCGGGGAGCTGTTTTTT.

This clonotype was counted a few times. The chain recombines TRBV30 with TRBJ2-3, with a tentative D call TRBD2 (5 bases). Germline-derived CDR1 and CDR2 are GTSNPN and SVGIG (reference sequence). V lost 2 bases and J 4 bases, leaving 10 bases between the germline ends. The CDR3 contains 13 residues. CDR3 coding DNA: TGTGCCTGGAGTCCGAAGGGAGCAGATACGCAGTATTTT. As protein: CAWSPKGADTQYF.

This clonotype was seen ten or more times. This CDR3 reads CASSQGQGSGYGYTF. The CDR3 DNA follows: TGCGCCAGCAGCCAAGGACAGGGCAGTGGCTATGGCTACACCTTC. The chain links TRBV4-1 to TRBJ1-2, with 7 bases aligning to TRBD1. Trimming at V came to 1 base and at J to 4 bases, leaving 6 bases not matched to a gene. The CDR3 loop spans 15 amino acids. Looked up from germline, CDR1 is MGHRA and CDR2 is YSYEKL.

Many counts were recorded for this clonotype. The genes are TRBV12-3 or TRBV12-4 and TRBJ1-2; D uncertain. Trimming stripped 5 bases from V and 10 bases from J, with 14 bases between. CDR3 length: 12 residues. The CDR3 DNA reads TGTGCCAGCAGTGGACCTAGTAGGATCTACACCTTC. Encoded protein: CASSGPSRIYTF.

This clonotype showed up many times. The rearrangement links TRBV20-1 to TRBJ2-7; D is perhaps TRBD1 (6 bases). The CDR3 runs 15 residues. V was shortened by 4 bases and J by 4 bases, with 20 bases between the two germline ends. Germline assignment: CDR1 DFQATT and CDR2 SNEGSKA (reference sequence). DNA for the CDR3: TGCAGTGCTAACCCCATGTCCCGGGACATGTACGAGCAGTACTTC. Translated: CSANPMSRDMYEQYF.

The table lists this clonotype with many counts. The J gene is TRBJ2-7, the V gene TRBV6-2 or TRBV6-3, with 11 bases fitting TRBD1. CDR1 and CDR2 (germline): MNHEY, SVGEGT. CDR3 length: 15 amino acids. Unmatched junction bases numbered 8, after V lost 6 bases and J lost 4 bases. The CDR3 DNA reads as TGTGCCAGCAGGCTCCTGGACAGGGGGCAATACGAGCAGTACTTC. Amino acids: CASRLLDRGQYEQYF.

This clonotype was counted ten times or more. The V and J genes are TRBV9 and TRBJ1-1; D remains unclear. There are 13 residues in the CDR3. From germline, CDR1 is SGDLS and CDR2 YYNGEE. V lost 3 bases and J lost 7, with 13 bases in between. CDR3 in amino acids: CASSAGNRGEAFF. CDR3 coding DNA: TGTGCCAGCAGCGCTGGGAACCGGGGTGAAGCTTTCTTT.

There are many counts of this clonotype. The rearrangement uses TRBV6-2 or TRBV6-3 and TRBJ1-6; no firm D call. This CDR3 is 16 amino acids long. The germline CDR1 and CDR2 sequences are MNHEY and SVGEGT. V was clipped by 2 bases and J by 0 bases, with 8 bases between them. In nucleotides, the CDR3 is TGTGCCAGCAGTTACCGATCCAGCTCCTATAATTCACCCCTCCACTTT. This sequence encodes CASSYRSSSYNSPLHF.

This clonotype was observed many times. DNA of the CDR3: TGTGCCAGCACAGGGTCCTATCCGTTGTACTTC. The encoded protein is CASTGSYPLYF. V gene TRBV12-3 or TRBV12-4 combines with J gene TRBJ2-7, with D perhaps matching TRBD1 (5 bases). Deletions cut 7 bases from V and 12 bases from J, with 16 bases between. The CDR3 is 11 amino acids.

This clonotype was seen many times. The CDR3 does not end in the conserved phenylalanine or tryptophan, so this is likely a read error. J is TRBJ1-1 and V is TRBV28; no definite D call. CDR3 size: 15 residues. Trimming shortened V by 2 bases and J by 0 bases, and 10 bases separated the two germline ends. CDR1 is MDHEN, CDR2 SYDVKM, per germline. CDR3 loop: CASSLTVTLNTEAFL. CDR3 DNA sequence: TGTGCCAGCAGTTTAACTGTGACTCTGAACACTGAAGCTTTCCTT.